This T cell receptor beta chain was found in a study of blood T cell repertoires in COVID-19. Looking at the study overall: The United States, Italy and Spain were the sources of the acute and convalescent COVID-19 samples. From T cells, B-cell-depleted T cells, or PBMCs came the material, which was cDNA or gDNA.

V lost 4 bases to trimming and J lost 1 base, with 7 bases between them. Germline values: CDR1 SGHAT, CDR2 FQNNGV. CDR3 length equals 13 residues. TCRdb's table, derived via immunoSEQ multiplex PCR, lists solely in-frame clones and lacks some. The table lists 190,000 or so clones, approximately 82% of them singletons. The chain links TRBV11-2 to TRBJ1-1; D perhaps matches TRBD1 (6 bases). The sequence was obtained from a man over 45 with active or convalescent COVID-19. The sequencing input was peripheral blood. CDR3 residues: CASSSDRNTEAFF. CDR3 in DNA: TGTGCCAGCAGCTCGGACAGGAACACTGAAGCTTTCTTT.